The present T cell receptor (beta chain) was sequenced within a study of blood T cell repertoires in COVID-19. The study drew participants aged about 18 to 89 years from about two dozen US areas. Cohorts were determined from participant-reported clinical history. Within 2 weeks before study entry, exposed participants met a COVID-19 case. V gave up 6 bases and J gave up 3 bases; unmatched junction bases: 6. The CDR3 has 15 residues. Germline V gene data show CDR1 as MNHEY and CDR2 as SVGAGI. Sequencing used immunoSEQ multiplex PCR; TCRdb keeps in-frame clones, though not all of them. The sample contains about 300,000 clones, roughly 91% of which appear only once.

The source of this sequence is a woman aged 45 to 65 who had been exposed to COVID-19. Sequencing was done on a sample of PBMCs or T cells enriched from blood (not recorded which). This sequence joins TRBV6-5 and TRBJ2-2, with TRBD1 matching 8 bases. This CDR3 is CASREGQVYTGELFF. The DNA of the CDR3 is TGTGCCAGCAGAGAGGGACAGGTTTACACCGGGGAGCTGTTTTTT.